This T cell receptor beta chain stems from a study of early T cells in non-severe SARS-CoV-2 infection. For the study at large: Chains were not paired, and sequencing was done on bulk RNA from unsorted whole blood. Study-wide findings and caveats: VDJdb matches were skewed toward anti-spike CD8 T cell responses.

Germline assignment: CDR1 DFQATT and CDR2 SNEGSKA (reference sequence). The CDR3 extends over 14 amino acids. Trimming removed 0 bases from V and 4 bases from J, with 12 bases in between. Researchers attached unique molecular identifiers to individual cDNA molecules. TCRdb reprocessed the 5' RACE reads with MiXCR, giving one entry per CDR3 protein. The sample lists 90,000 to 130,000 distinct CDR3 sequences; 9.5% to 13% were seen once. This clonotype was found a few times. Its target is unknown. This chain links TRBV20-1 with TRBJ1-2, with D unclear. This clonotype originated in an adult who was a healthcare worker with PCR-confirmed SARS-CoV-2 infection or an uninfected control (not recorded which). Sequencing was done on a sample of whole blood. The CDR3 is CSARDLYRLYGYTF. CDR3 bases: TGCAGTGCTAGAGATCTCTACAGACTCTATGGCTACACCTTC.